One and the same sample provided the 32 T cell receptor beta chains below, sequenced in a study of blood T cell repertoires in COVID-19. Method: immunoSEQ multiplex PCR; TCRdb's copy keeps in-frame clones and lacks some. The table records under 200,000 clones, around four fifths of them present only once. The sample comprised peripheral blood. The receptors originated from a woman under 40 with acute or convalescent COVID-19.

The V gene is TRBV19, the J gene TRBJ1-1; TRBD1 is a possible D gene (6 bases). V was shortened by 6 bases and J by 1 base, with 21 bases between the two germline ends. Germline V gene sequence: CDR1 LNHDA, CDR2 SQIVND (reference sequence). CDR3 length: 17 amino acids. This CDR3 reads CASRLRARGTQNTEAFF. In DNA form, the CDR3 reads TGTGCCAGTAGATTAAGGGCAAGGGGGACGCAGAACACTGAAGCTTTCTTT.

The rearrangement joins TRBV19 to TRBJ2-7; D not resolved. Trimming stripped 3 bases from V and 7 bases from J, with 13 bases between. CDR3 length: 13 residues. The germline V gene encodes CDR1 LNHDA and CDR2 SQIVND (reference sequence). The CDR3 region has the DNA TGTGCCAGTAGTATTCAGGCCTCTGGAGAGCAGTACTTC. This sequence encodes CASSIQASGEQYF.

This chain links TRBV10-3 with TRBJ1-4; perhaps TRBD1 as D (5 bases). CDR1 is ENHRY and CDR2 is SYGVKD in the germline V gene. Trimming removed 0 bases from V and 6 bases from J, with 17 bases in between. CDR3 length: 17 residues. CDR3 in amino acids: CAISESGQGLLDEKLFF. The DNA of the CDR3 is TGTGCCATCAGTGAGTCCGGGCAGGGCCTTCTAGATGAAAAACTGTTTTTT.

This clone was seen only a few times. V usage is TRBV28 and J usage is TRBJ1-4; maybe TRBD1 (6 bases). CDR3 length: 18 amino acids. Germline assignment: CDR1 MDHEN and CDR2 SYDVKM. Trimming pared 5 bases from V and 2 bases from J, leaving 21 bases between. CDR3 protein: CASSPLRGGHGTNEKLFF. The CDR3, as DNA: TGTGCCAGCAGTCCCCTTCGAGGGGGTCATGGGACTAATGAAAAACTGTTTTTT. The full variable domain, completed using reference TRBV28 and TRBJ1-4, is DVKVTQSSRYLVKRTGEKVFLECVQDMDHENMFWYRQDPGLGLRLIYFSYDVKMKEKGDIPEGYSVSREKKERFSLILESASTNQTSMYLCASSPLRGGHGTNEKLFFGSGTQLSVL.

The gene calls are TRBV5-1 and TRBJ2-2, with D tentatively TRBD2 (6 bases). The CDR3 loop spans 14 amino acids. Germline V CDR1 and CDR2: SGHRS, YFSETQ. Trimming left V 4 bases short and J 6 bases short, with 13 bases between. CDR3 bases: TGCGCCAGCAGCGAGAACGGGACTCCCGGGGAGCTGTTTTTT. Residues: CASSENGTPGELFF.

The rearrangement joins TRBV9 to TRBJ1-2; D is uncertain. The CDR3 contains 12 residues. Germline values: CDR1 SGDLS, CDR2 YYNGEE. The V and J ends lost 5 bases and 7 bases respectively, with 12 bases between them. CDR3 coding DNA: TGTGCCAGCAGACAGAACAGTCGTGGCTACACCTTC. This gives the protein CASRQNSRGYTF.

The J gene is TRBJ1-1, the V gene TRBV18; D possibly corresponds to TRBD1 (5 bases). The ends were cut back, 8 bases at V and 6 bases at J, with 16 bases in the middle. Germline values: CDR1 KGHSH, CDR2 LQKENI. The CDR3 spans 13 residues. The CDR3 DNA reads TGTGCCAGCGCTGGGGCAGGGAGGGCTGAAGCTTTCTTT. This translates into CASAGAGRAEAFF.

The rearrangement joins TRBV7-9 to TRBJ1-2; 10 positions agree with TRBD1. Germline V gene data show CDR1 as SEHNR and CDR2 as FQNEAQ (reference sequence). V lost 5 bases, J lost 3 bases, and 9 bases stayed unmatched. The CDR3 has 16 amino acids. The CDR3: CASSRDRGRADYGYTF. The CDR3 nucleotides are TGTGCCAGCAGCCGAGACAGGGGGCGCGCGGACTATGGCTACACCTTC.

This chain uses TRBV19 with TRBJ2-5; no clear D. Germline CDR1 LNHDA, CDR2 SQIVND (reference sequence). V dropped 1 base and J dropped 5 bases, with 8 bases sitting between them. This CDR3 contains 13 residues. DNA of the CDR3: TGTGCCAGTAGTATAGGAGTGGTGGAGACCCAGTACTTC. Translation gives CASSIGVVETQYF.

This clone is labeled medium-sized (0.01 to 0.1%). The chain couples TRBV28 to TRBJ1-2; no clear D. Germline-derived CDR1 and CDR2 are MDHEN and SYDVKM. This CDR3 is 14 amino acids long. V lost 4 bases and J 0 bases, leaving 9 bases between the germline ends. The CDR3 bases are TGTGCCAGCAGTTCCCCTAGGCCTAACTATGGCTACACCTTC. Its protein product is CASSSPRPNYGYTF.

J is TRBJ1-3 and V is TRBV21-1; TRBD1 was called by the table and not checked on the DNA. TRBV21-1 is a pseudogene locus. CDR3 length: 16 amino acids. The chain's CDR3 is CASSKGGGQPGNTIYF. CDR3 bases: TGTGCCAGCAGCAAAGGGGGTGGACAACCTGGAAACACCATATATTTT.

The CDR3 DNA follows: TGTGCCAGCACTAGAGGACTAGTTCCCGAGCAGTACTTC. Amino acid sequence: CASTRGLVPEQYF. The chain carries TRBV12-3 or TRBV12-4 and TRBJ2-7; the match to TRBD2 covers 7 bases. Trimming removed 7 bases from V and 6 bases from J; junction bases left unmatched: 9. CDR3 length equals 13 residues.

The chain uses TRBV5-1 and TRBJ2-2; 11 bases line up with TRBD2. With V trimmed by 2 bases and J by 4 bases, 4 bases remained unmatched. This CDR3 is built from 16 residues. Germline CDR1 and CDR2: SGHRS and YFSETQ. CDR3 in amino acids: CASSFSGGAFTGELFF. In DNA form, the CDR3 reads TGCGCCAGCAGCTTTAGCGGGGGGGCCTTCACCGGGGAGCTGTTTTTT.

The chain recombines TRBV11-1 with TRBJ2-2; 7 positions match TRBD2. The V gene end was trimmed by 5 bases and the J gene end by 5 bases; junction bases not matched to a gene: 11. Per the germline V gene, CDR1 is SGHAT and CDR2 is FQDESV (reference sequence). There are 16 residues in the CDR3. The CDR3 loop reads CASSRGLADRTGELFF. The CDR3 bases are TGTGCCAGCAGCCGTGGCCTAGCGGACCGAACCGGGGAGCTGTTTTTT.

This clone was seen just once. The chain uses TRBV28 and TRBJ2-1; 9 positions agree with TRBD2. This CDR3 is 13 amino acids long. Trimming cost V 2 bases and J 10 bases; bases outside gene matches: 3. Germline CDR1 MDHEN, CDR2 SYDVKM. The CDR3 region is CASSLLAGREQFF. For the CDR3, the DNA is TGTGCCAGCAGTTTACTAGCGGGGAGAGAGCAGTTCTTC.

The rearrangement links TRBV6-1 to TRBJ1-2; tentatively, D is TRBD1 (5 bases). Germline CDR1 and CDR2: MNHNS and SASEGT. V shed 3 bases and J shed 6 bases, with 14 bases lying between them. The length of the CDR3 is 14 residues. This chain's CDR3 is CASSERGRVNGYTF. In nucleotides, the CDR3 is TGTGCCAGCAGTGAGCGGGGCAGGGTGAATGGCTACACCTTC.

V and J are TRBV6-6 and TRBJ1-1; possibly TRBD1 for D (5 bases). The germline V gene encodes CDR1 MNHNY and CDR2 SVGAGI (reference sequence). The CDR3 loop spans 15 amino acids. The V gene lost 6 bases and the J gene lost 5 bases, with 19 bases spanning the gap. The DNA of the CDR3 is TGTGCCAGCAGACCCCAGGGAATGGGGTTTACTGAAGCTTTCTTT. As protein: CASRPQGMGFTEAFF.

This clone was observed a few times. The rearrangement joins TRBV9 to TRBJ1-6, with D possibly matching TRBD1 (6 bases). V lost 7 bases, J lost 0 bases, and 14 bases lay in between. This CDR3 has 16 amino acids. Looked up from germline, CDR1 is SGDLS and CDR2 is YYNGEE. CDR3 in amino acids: CASQQGSSSYNSPLHF. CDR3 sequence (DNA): TGTGCCAGCCAACAGGGTTCGAGCTCCTATAATTCACCCCTCCACTTT. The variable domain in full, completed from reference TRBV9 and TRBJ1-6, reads DSGVTQTPKHLITATGQRVTLRCSPRSGDLSVYWYQQSLDQGLQFLIQYYNGEERAKGNILERFSAQQFPDLHSELNLSSLELGDSALYFCASQQGSSSYNSPLHFGNGTRLTVT.

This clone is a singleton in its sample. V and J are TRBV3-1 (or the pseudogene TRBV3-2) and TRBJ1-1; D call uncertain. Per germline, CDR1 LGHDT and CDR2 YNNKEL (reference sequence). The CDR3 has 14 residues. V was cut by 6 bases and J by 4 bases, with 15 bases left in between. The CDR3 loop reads CASSRREVTTEAFF. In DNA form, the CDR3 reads TGTGCCAGCAGTCGCCGGGAGGTAACCACTGAAGCTTTCTTT.

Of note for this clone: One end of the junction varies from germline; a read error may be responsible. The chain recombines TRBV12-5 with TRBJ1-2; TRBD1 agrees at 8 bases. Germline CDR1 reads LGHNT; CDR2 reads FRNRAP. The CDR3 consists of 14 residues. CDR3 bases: TGTGCTAGGGGTTTGGGGCGACAGGGGAGGGGCTACACCTTC. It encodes CARGLGRQGRGYTF.

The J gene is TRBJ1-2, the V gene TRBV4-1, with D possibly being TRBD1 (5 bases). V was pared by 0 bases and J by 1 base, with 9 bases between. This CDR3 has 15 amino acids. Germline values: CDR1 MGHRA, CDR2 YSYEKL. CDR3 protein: CASSQEQGFNYGYTF. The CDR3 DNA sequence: TGCGCCAGCAGCCAAGAGCAGGGATTTAACTATGGCTACACCTTC.

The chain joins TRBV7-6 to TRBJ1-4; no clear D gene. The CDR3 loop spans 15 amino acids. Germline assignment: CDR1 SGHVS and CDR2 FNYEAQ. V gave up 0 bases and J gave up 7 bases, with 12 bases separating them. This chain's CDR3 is CASSLASGRGEKLFF. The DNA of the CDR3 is TGTGCCAGCAGCTTAGCGTCGGGGAGAGGTGAAAAACTGTTTTTT.

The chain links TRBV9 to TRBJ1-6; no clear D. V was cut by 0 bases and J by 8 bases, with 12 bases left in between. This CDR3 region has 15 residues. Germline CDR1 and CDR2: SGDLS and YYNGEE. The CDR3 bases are TGTGCCAGCAGCGTAGCAATGATCGGAGATTCACCCCTCCACTTT. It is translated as CASSVAMIGDSPLHF.

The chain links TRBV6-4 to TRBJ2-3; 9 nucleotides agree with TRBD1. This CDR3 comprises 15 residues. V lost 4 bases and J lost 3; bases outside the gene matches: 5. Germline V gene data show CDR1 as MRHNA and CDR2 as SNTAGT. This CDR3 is CASSVGGTGTDTQYF. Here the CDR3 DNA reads TGTGCCAGCAGTGTCGGCGGGACAGGGACAGATACGCAGTATTTT.

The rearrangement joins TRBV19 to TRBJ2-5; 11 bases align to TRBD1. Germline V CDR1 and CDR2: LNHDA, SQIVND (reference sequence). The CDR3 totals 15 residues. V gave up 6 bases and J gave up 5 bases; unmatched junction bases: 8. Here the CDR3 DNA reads TGTGCCAGTAGCGTTGGACAGGGGGCGGGGGAGACCCAGTACTTC. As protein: CASSVGQGAGETQYF.

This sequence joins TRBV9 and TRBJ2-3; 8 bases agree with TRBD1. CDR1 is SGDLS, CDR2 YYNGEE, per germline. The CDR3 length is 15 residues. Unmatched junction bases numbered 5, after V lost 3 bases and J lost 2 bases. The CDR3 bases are TGTGCCAGCAGCGCCAGGGGGCGTAACACAGATACGCAGTATTTT. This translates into CASSARGRNTDTQYF. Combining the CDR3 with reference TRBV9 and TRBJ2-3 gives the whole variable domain DSGVTQTPKHLITATGQRVTLRCSPRSGDLSVYWYQQSLDQGLQFLIQYYNGEERAKGNILERFSAQQFPDLHSELNLSSLELGDSALYFCASSARGRNTDTQYFGPGTRLTVL.

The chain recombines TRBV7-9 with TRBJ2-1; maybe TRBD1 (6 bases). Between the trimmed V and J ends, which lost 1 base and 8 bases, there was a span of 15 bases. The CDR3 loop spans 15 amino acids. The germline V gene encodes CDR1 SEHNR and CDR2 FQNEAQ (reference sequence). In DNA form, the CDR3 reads TGTGCCAGCAGCTTAGTACAGGGTTTAATAGATGAGCAGTTCTTC. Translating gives CASSLVQGLIDEQFF.

The DNA of the CDR3 is TGTGCCAGCACCCTGACTAGCGGGGGGATCAATGAGCAGTTCTTC. Its translation: CASTLTSGGINEQFF. The chain couples TRBV6-5 to TRBJ2-1; TRBD2 aligns across 13 bases. CDR3 length: 15 amino acids. Unmatched junction bases numbered 6, after V lost 7 bases and J lost 6 bases. Per the germline V gene, CDR1 is MNHEY and CDR2 is SVGAGI.

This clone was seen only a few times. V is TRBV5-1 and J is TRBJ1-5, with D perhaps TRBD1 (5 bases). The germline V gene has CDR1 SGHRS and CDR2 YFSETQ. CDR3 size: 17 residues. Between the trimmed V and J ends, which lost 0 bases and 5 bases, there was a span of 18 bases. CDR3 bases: TGCGCCAGCAGCTTGGAGGGGCTTCCCTCGGGCGATCAGCCCCAGCATTTT. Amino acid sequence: CASSLEGLPSGDQPQHF.

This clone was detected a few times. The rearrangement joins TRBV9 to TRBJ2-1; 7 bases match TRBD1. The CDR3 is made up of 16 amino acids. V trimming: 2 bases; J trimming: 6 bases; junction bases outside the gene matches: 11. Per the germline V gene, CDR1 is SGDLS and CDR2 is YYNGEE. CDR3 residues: CASSVEGGVRSNEQFF. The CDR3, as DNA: TGTGCCAGCAGCGTTGAAGGGGGCGTTCGTAGCAATGAGCAGTTCTTC.

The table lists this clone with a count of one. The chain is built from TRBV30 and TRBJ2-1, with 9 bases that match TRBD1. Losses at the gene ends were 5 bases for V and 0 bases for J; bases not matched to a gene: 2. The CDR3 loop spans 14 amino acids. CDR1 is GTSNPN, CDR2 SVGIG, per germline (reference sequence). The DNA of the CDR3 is TGTGCCTGGGGGACAGGGTACTCCTACAATGAGCAGTTCTTC. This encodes CAWGTGYSYNEQFF.

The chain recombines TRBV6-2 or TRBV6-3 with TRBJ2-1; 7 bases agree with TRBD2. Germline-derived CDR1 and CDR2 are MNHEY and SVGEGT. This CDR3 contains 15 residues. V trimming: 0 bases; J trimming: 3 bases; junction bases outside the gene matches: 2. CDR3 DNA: TGTGCCAGCAGTTACTCTGGCGGGGGCTACAATGAGCAGTTCTTC. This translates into CASSYSGGGYNEQFF.